Given below is one T cell receptor beta chain in context. The antigen is undetermined. The data originate from a study of T cell repertoires in cytomegalovirus infection. Study context: HLA-C-restricted CMV epitopes, recently identified, and well-studied HLA-B-restricted ones were used by the study. Broader study findings: HLA-C-restricted, CMV-specific TCR beta clonotypes were dominant ex vivo.

This CDR3 has 14 residues. Trimming took off 6 bases at V and 0 bases at J, with 10 bases between the two ends. TCRdb re-called the reads with MiXCR, one entry per CDR3 protein. The sample comprises about 83,000 distinct CDR3 sequences, approximately 45% of which are singletons, and 80% to 95% rests with the top ten. The TCR sequence derives from a human donor in good health (CMV status not recorded). Some clones in this sample may be carry-over from other donors' samples. The V call is TRBV12-3 or TRBV12-4, the J call TRBJ2-3; unclear D gene. Sequences were derived from CD8+ T cells from cultured PBMCs, sampled from culture after CMV antigen stimulation. The CDR3 bases are TGTGCCAGCAGCAAGGGTAGGAGCACAGATACGCAGTATTTT. Translated, it gives CASSKGRSTDTQYF.